This passage covers 21 T cell receptor beta chains from one sample sequenced in a study of blood T cell repertoires in COVID-19. Using immunoSEQ multiplex PCR, the repertoire was profiled, and TCRdb retains in-frame clones only, with some absent. The table lists a few hundred thousand clones, just under 85% of them singletons. What was sequenced was peripheral blood. These receptor sequences come from a woman between 45 and 65 years old with active or convalescent COVID-19.

Details on this clone: The same CDR3 arises from other DNA sequences in this sample as well. This chain uses TRBV9 with TRBJ2-3; 10 nucleotides agree with TRBD2. The CDR3 is made up of 15 amino acids. Germline V CDR1 and CDR2: SGDLS, YYNGEE. V shed 4 bases and J 1 base; nucleotides not matched to a gene: 3. Written as DNA, the CDR3 is TGTGCCAGCAGCCGAACTAGCGGGGGCACAGATACGCAGTATTTT. The encoded protein is CASSRTSGGTDTQYF.

This clone was detected only once. V gene TRBV6-6 combines with J gene TRBJ2-2; D is possibly TRBD1 (5 bases). Per germline, CDR1 MNHNY and CDR2 SVGAGI (reference sequence). The V and J ends lost 6 bases and 6 bases respectively, with 14 bases between them. The CDR3 is 14 residues long. CDR3 sequence reads: CASRGQGRAGELFF. The CDR3 nucleotides read TGTGCCAGCAGAGGCCAGGGCAGGGCCGGGGAGCTGTTTTTT.

The J gene is TRBJ2-1, the V gene TRBV6-5, with D possibly being TRBD2 (6 bases). Trimming shortened V by 2 bases and J by 7 bases, and 18 bases separated the two germline ends. This CDR3 region has 16 residues. The germline V gene encodes CDR1 MNHEY and CDR2 SVGAGI. The chain's CDR3 is CASSYVLFGGRNEQFF. The CDR3 DNA sequence: TGTGCCAGCAGTTACGTTCTGTTCGGGGGTCGGAATGAGCAGTTCTTC.

This rearrangement joins TRBV10-3 to TRBJ1-5; a weak D match, TRBD1 (5 bases). Trimming stripped 3 bases from V and 7 bases from J, with 10 bases between. This CDR3 spans 13 amino acids. Germline V gene data show CDR1 as ENHRY and CDR2 as SYGVKD. As DNA, the CDR3 is TGTGCCATCAGTGACAGGGCAGGACAGCCCCAGCATTTT. This translates into CAISDRAGQPQHF.

J is TRBJ1-5 and V is TRBV19; D is undetermined. Germline V lookup: CDR1 LNHDA, CDR2 SQIVND (reference sequence). CDR3 size: 12 residues. Trimming took off 3 bases at V and 6 bases at J, with 6 bases between the two ends. Written as DNA, the CDR3 is TGTGCCAGTAGTATTTGGAGTCAGCCCCAGCATTTT. It is translated as CASSIWSQPQHF.

V is TRBV5-6 and J is TRBJ2-5, with 13 positions matching TRBD2. Germline V lookup: CDR1 SGHDT, CDR2 YYEEEE. Trimming took 2 bases from V and 5 from J; bases not matched to a gene: 12. This CDR3 region has 18 residues. The CDR3 loop reads CASSLGLAGEPLQETQYF. The CDR3, as DNA: TGTGCCAGCAGCTTAGGACTAGCGGGAGAGCCATTACAGGAGACCCAGTACTTC.

The chain uses TRBV14 and TRBJ2-3; D uncertain. V lost 1 base and J 2 bases, leaving 13 bases between the germline ends. This CDR3 contains 16 residues. The germline V gene has CDR1 SGHDN and CDR2 FVKESK. CDR3 region: CASSQGWRSPTDTQYF. The CDR3 bases are TGTGCCAGCAGCCAAGGCTGGCGGAGCCCCACAGATACGCAGTATTTT.

This clone was picked up one time. The chain recombines TRBV7-9 with TRBJ2-5, with D maybe TRBD1 (5 bases). Germline V CDR1 and CDR2: SEHNR, FQNEAQ (reference sequence). The CDR3 extends over 14 amino acids. Trimming removed 5 bases from V and 5 bases from J, with 15 bases in between. The CDR3 DNA reads TGTGCCAGCAGCCCAATGGGGCGATGGGAGACCCAGTACTTC. As protein: CASSPMGRWETQYF.

V is TRBV7-7 and J is TRBJ2-7; 10 bases are shared with TRBD2. CDR1 is SSHAT and CDR2 is FNYEAQ in the germline V gene (reference sequence). V lost 5 bases, J lost 2 bases, and 6 bases stayed unmatched. This CDR3 is 15 amino acids long. CDR3 coding DNA: TGTGCCAGCAGCCCAATAGCGGGAGGAACCTACGAGCAGTACTTC. Amino acids: CASSPIAGGTYEQYF.

This clone was seen a single time. The V gene is TRBV6-2 or TRBV6-3, the J gene TRBJ2-7; 9 bases are shared with TRBD2. The ends lost 6 bases at V and 0 bases at J; junction bases unmatched: 6. Germline assignment: CDR1 MNHEY and CDR2 SVGEGT. The CDR3 runs 15 residues. This CDR3 is CASSTTSGASYEQYF. CDR3 sequence (DNA): TGTGCCAGCAGCACGACTAGCGGTGCCTCCTACGAGCAGTACTTC.

This clone showed up just once. This chain joins TRBV3-1 (or the pseudogene TRBV3-2) and TRBJ1-3; TRBD1 is a possible D gene (5 bases). The germline V and J ends were trimmed by 4 bases and 0 bases, with 10 bases remaining between them. The CDR3 spans 15 residues. Germline V gene sequence: CDR1 LGHDT, CDR2 YNNKEL (reference sequence). The CDR3 spells CASSPTAFSGNTIYF. CDR3 coding DNA: TGTGCCAGCAGCCCGACAGCCTTCTCTGGAAACACCATATATTTT.

The chain uses TRBV5-1 and TRBJ2-1; the match to TRBD2 covers 14 bases. V lost 5 bases, J lost 9 bases, and 7 bases stayed unmatched. In germline, CDR1 is SGHRS, CDR2 YFSETQ. There are 15 residues in the CDR3. The CDR3 coding sequence is TGCGCCAGCAGACCCTTAGGGACTAGCGGGAGTGAGCAGTTCTTC. Translated: CASRPLGTSGSEQFF.

This clone was detected once. Other nucleotide sequences in the sample specify the same CDR3. The chain is built from TRBV3-1 (or the pseudogene TRBV3-2) and TRBJ2-3; TRBD2 is a possible D gene (6 bases). Between the trimmed V and J ends, which lost 0 bases and 2 bases, there was a span of 9 bases. CDR1 and CDR2 (germline): LGHDT, YNNKEL (reference sequence). This CDR3 has 15 residues. DNA for the CDR3: TGTGCCAGCAGCCAAGAGGCGGGACCCACAGATACGCAGTATTTT. Translated: CASSQEAGPTDTQYF.

The J gene is TRBJ2-1, the V gene TRBV19, with TRBD2 identical over 11 bases. Looked up from germline, CDR1 is LNHDA and CDR2 is SQIVND (reference sequence). The CDR3 is made up of 16 amino acids. J gave up 0 bases and V 3 bases, and 1 base lay outside the gene matches. CDR3 residues: CASSITSGGSYNEQFF. CDR3 sequence (DNA): TGTGCCAGTAGTATCACTAGCGGGGGCTCCTACAATGAGCAGTTCTTC.

The rearrangement links TRBV3-1 (or the pseudogene TRBV3-2) to TRBJ2-5, with 8 bases that match TRBD1. J lost 0 bases, V lost 2 bases, and 5 bases had no gene match. Germline values: CDR1 LGHDT, CDR2 YNNKEL (reference sequence). CDR3 size: 16 residues. The DNA for the CDR3 is TGTGCCAGCAGCCAATTCGGGACAGGCAACCAAGAGACCCAGTACTTC. It codes for CASSQFGTGNQETQYF.

The chain employs TRBV2 and TRBJ2-1, with 11 positions matching TRBD2. After removal of 5 bases from V and 2 bases from J, the junction contained 5 bases not matched to a gene. The CDR3 has 16 amino acids. The germline V gene encodes CDR1 SNHLY and CDR2 FYNNEI. Here the CDR3 reads CASSQLAGGPYNEQFF. The DNA for the CDR3 is TGTGCCAGCAGTCAATTAGCGGGAGGGCCCTACAATGAGCAGTTCTTC.

This clone occurred a few times. This chain uses TRBV20-1 with TRBJ1-2; D gene unclear. The CDR3 extends over 11 amino acids. Germline-derived CDR1 and CDR2 are DFQATT and SNEGSKA (reference sequence). V shed 6 bases and J shed 3 bases, with 8 bases lying between them. Here the CDR3 reads CSAGQDYGYTF. DNA for the CDR3: TGCAGTGCCGGCCAGGACTATGGCTACACCTTC.

The V gene is TRBV5-1, the J gene TRBJ2-2; 8 bases line up with TRBD1. CDR3 size: 17 residues. The V segment lost 3 bases and the J segment 3 bases; nucleotides outside the gene matches: 10. Per germline, CDR1 SGHRS and CDR2 YFSETQ. The CDR3 spells CASSWKSRGRDTGELFF. The CDR3 DNA reads TGCGCCAGCAGCTGGAAATCCAGGGGGCGCGACACCGGGGAGCTGTTTTTT.

The chain is built from TRBV6-6 and TRBJ2-2; D is possibly TRBD1 (5 bases). Trimming removed 2 bases at V and 7 bases at J, with 11 bases between. This CDR3 is built from 14 residues. The germline CDR1 and CDR2 sequences are MNHNY and SVGAGI (reference sequence). CDR3 in DNA: TGTGCCAGCAGTTACGCAGGGCAACTCGGGGAGCTGTTTTTT. Amino acids: CASSYAGQLGELFF.

The chain joins TRBV5-1 to TRBJ2-1, with 11 bases matching TRBD2. This CDR3 is built from 16 residues. V lost 0 bases to trimming and J lost 8 bases; unmatched junction nucleotides: 7. Germline V gives CDR1 SGHRS, CDR2 YFSETQ. The CDR3 DNA follows: TGCGCCAGCAGCTTGGTAGGTAGCGGGAGGGCTCATGAGCAGTTCTTC. It translates to CASSLVGSGRAHEQFF.

The chain recombines TRBV27 with TRBJ2-5, with 12 bases that match TRBD1. The V and J ends lost 7 bases and 14 bases, in that order; junction bases with no gene match: 5. The CDR3 covers 11 residues. Looked up from germline, CDR1 is MNHEY and CDR2 is SMNVEV (reference sequence). The CDR3 region is CASTAGTGGYF. CDR3 in DNA: TGTGCCAGCACCGCCGGGACAGGGGGCTACTTC.